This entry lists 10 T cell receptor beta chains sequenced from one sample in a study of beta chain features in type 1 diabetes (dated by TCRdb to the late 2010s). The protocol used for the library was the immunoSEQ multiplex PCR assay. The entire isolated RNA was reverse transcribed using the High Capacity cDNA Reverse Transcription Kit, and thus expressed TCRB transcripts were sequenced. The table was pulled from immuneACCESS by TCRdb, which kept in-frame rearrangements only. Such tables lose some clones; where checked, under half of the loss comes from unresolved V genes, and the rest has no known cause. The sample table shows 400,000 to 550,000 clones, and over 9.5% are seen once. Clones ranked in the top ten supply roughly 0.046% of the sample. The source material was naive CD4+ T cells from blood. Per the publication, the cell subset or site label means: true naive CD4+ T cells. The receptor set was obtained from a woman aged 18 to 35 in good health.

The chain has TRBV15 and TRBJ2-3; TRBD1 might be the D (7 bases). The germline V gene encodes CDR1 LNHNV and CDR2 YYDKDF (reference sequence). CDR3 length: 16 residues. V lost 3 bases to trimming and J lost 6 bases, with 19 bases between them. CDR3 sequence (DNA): TGTGCCACCAGCAGGACGGGACCAGGGGGGCCTGATACGCAGTATTTT. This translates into CATSRTGPGGPDTQYF.

CDR3 sequence reads: CASSSSGGDTQYF. The CDR3 DNA is TGTGCCAGCAGTTCCTCGGGTGGAGATACGCAGTATTTT. The genes are TRBV6-6 and TRBJ2-3; D gene unclear. V dropped 4 bases and J dropped 5 bases, with 10 bases sitting between them. The CDR3 sequence is 13 residues long. CDR1 and CDR2 from the germline V gene are MNHNY and SVGAGI (reference sequence).

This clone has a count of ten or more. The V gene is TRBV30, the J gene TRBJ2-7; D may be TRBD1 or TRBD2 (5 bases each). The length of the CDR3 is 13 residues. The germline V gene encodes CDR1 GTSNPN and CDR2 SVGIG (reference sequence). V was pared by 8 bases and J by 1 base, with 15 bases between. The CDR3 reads CAGDRDGSYEQYF. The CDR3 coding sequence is TGTGCCGGGGACCGGGACGGATCCTACGAGCAGTACTTC.

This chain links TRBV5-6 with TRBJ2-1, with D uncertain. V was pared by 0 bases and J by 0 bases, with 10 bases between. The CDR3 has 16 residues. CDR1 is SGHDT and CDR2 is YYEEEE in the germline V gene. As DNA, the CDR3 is TGTGCCAGCAGCTTGGTCAGCGCCGCCTCCTACAATGAGCAGTTCTTC. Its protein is CASSLVSAASYNEQFF.

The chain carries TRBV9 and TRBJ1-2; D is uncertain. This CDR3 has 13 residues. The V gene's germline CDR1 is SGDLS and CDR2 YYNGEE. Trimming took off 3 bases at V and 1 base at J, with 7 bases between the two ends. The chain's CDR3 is CASSEDYNYGYTF. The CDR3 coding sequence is TGTGCCAGCAGCGAGGACTATAACTATGGCTACACCTTC.

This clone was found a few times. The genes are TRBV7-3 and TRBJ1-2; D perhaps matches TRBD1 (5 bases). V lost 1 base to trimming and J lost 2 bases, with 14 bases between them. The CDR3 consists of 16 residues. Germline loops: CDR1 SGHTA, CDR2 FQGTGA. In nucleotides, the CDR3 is TGTGCCAGCAGCTTAAGATCCCCGGCAGGGAACTATGGCTACACCTTC. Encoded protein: CASSLRSPAGNYGYTF.

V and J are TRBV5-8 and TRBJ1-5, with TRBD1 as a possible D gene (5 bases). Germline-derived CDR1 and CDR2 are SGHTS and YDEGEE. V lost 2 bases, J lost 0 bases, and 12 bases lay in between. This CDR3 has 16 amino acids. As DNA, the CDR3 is TGTGCCAGCAGCTTAGGCTGGGGGGTTAGCAATCAGCCCCAGCATTTT. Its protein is CASSLGWGVSNQPQHF. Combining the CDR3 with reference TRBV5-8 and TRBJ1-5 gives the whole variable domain EAGVTQSPTHLIKTRGQQATLRCSPISGHTSVYWYQQALGLGLQFLLWYDEGEERNRGNFPPRFSGRQFPNYSSELNVNALELEDSALYLCASSLGWGVSNQPQHFGDGTRLSIL.

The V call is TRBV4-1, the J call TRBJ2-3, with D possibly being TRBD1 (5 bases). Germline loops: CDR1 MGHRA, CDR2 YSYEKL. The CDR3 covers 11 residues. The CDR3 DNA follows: TGCGCAAAACAGGCCGAAGATACGCAGTATTTT. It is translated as CAKQAEDTQYF.

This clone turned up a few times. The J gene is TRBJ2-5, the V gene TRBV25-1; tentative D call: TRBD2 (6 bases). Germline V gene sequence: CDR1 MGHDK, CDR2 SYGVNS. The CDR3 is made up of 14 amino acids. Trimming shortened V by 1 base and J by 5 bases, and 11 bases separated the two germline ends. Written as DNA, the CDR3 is TGTGCCAGCAGTGAATTCGGAGGGCCGGAGACCCAGTACTTC. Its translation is CASSEFGGPETQYF. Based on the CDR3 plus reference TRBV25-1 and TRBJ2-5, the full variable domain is EADIYQTPRYLVIGTGKKITLECSQTMGHDKMYWYQQDPGMELHLIHYSYGVNSTEKGDLSSESTVSRIRTEHFPLTLESARPSHTSQYLCASSEFGGPETQYFGPGTRLLVL.

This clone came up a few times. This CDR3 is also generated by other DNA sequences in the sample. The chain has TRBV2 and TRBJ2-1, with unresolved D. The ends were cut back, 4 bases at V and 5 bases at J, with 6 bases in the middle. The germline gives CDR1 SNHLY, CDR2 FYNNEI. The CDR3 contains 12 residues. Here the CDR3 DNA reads TGTGCCAGCAGTGTCCGCGACAATGAGCAGTTCTTC. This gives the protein CASSVRDNEQFF.